Below, one TCR beta chain is given with its context. Its antigen is not identified. At the DNA level, this CDR3 is encoded by other sequences in the same sample as well. These data originate in a study of PD-1 blockade in classical Hodgkin lymphoma. Study outcomes and limitations: Newly diagnosed patients and complete responders had comparable diversity at baseline. It was CD4+ TCR diversity, not CD8+, that rose significantly by C4D1.

The data were produced by immunoSEQ multiplex PCR, yet TCRdb's version contains in-frame clones alone and is incomplete. The table includes 75,000 to 100,000 clones, 85% to 95% detected once. Trimming removed 4 bases at V and 2 bases at J, with 8 bases between. The CDR3 spans 13 residues. The V gene's germline CDR1 is MGHDK and CDR2 SYGVNS. Documented time point: cycle 4 day 1 (C4D1), after more than five weeks of nivolumab. All the patients suffered relapse after autologous stem cell transplantation, and brentuximab vedotin exposure differed. Classifying best responses yielded complete response, partial response or progressive disease.

The TCR sequence derives from a human donor with classical Hodgkin lymphoma. Specimen: peripheral blood mononuclear cells (PBMCs), collected before the fourth cycle of nivolumab. The chain recombines TRBV25-1 with TRBJ2-5; D gene unclear. CDR3 region: CASSGTGQETQYF. CDR3 coding DNA: TGTGCCAGCAGTGGGACCGGGCAAGAGACCCAGTACTTC.